This record looks at one T cell receptor (beta chain) sequence and its context. Original methodology: Cell counts per sample came from amplifying reference gene primers. Clones were sequenced by immunoSEQ multiplex PCR, and TCRdb holds only the in-frame ones, with some missing. Clone size and the V and J calls come from that table; the DNA yielded D and trimming. This table has 30,000 or so clones, around 91% appearing once. The record originates from a study of blood T cell repertoires in COVID-19. Background on the study: The United States, Italy and Spain supplied acute and convalescent COVID-19 samples. The cDNA or gDNA used as material had been derived from T cells, B-cell-depleted T cells, or PBMCs.

The length of the CDR3 is 14 residues. The chain is built from TRBV12-1 and TRBJ2-2; TRBD2 is taken as the D call from the table, unchecked against the DNA. TRBV12-1 constitutes a pseudogene. Material: peripheral blood. This sequence was found in a man aged 60 to 69 with active COVID-19. The CDR3 DNA sequence: TGTGCCAGCAGCACCGGTGGAGGCACCGGGGAGCTGTTTTTT. It specifies CASSTGGGTGELFF.